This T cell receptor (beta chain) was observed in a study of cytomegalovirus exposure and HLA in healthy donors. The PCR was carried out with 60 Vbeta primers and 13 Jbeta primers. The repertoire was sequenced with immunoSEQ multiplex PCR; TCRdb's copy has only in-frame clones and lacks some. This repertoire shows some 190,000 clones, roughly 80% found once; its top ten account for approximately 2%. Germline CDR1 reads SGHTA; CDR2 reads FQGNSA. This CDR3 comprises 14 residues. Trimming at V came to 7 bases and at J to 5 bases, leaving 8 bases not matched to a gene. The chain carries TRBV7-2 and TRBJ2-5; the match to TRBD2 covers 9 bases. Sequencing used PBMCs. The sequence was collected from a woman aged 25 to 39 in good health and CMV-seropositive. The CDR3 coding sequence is TGTGCCAGCACCGCTCGCGGGAGGGTGGAGACCCAGTACTTC. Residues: CASTARGRVETQYF.